This TCR beta chain appears in the sequencing data of a study of blood T cells in healthy people across ages. A J-beta primer mix and a sample-barcoded 5' primer were used in a second PCR of about 7 to 12 cycles. Carrying 12 random nucleotides, a template-switch adaptor labeled each individual cDNA molecule. A single record per CDR3 protein comes from TCRdb applying MiXCR to the 5' RACE reads. This table holds roughly 1,300,000 distinct CDR3 sequences, 45% to 70% found once. Germline trimming cut 2 bases from V and 4 bases from J; bases unmatched to any gene: 7. The germline V gene has CDR1 SQVTM and CDR2 ANQGSEA. The CDR3 is made up of 14 amino acids. With respect to this clonotype: The antigen remains unidentified.

Findings of the study overall: Unsorted PBMCs prevented conclusive naive versus antigen-experienced comparison. Correlation between TCR beta diversity and naive T cell percentage was strong.

This receptor was taken from a man between 18 and 29 years old in good health. The chain couples TRBV29-1 to TRBJ1-2, with 7 bases aligning to TRBD1. Sequencing was performed on blood. The CDR3 loop reads CSVERSRTGYGYTF. DNA of the CDR3: TGCAGCGTTGAAAGGTCCCGGACAGGCTATGGCTACACCTTC.